These 4 T cell receptor beta chains were sequenced from one sample in a study of T cells after yellow fever vaccination (dated by TCRdb to the late 2010s). What this sample's treatment or condition label stands for: live attenuated yellow fever vaccine strain. Library preparation was by 5' RACE. This sample was sequenced with an Illumina NovaSeq 6000. Using fastp trimming at Q25 and MiXCR clonotype assembly, TCRdb reanalyzed the public sequencing data and kept in-frame beta chains. Rows are unified per CDR3 protein, each entry keeping the most common DNA and genes. In this sample the table shows some 300,000 distinct CDR3 sequences, 8.5% to 10% of which occur a single time. Of the sample, around 3.4% falls within the top ten clones. Sequencing used CD4+ T cells sorted from PBMCs, obtained 5 days after the yellow fever booster vaccination. The receptors here all came from a man aged 18-30 years who received the YFV17D yellow fever vaccine.

This clonotype showed up just a few times. The gene calls are TRBV7-6 and TRBJ2-5, with TRBD2 matching 9 bases. Per the germline V gene, CDR1 is SGHVS and CDR2 is FNYEAQ. The ends lost 5 bases at V and 2 bases at J; junction bases unmatched: 9. This CDR3 comprises 16 residues. CDR3 bases: TGTGCCAGCAGCCCCCCCCGGACTAGCGTACAAGAGACCCAGTACTTC. As protein: CASSPPRTSVQETQYF.

This clonotype was seen only a few times. The chain carries TRBV20-1 and TRBJ2-3, with a possible D match to TRBD2 (6 bases). CDR1 DFQATT and CDR2 SNEGSKA come from the germline V gene (reference sequence). Trimming cost V 3 bases and J 1 base, with 14 bases left between them. This CDR3 spans 15 amino acids. The CDR3 here is CSARDWTKGTDTQYF. The CDR3 bases are TGCAGTGCTAGGGATTGGACTAAAGGCACAGATACGCAGTATTTT.

This clonotype was found a few times. The DNA for the CDR3 is TGTGCCAGCAGCGTAGGTAGCGCTAACTATGGCTACACCTTC. Translated: CASSVGSANYGYTF. This rearrangement joins TRBV9 to TRBJ1-2; D unresolved. Germline CDR1 is SGDLS and CDR2 is YYNGEE. Trimming took off 0 bases at V and 0 bases at J, with 6 bases between the two ends. This CDR3 comprises 14 residues.

The V and J genes are TRBV15 and TRBJ2-7; a weak D match, TRBD1 (6 bases). Trimming shortened V by 8 bases and J by 4 bases, and 15 bases separated the two germline ends. The CDR3 length is 13 residues. Germline V gives CDR1 LNHNV, CDR2 YYDKDF (reference sequence). CDR3 DNA sequence: TGTGCCACCCGCGGTCAGGGGCGGTACGAGCAGTACTTC. This translates into CATRGQGRYEQYF.